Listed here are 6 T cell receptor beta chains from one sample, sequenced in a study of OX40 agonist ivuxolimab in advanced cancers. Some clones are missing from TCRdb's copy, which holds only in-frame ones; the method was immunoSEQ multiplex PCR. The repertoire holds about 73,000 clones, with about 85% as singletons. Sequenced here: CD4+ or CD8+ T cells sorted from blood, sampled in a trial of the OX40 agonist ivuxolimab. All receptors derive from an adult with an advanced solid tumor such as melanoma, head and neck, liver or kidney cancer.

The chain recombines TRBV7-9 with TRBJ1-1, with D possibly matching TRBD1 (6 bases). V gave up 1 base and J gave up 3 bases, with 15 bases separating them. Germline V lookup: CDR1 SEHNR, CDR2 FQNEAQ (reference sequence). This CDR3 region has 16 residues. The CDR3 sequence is CASSLGVTGRHTEAFF. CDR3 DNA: TGTGCCAGCAGCTTAGGGGTAACAGGGCGGCACACTGAAGCTTTCTTT.

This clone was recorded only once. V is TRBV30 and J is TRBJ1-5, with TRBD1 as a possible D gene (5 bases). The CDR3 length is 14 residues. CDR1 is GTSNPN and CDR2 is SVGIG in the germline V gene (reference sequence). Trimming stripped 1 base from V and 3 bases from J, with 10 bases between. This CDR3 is CAWSGGALNQPQHF. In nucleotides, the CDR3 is TGTGCCTGGAGTGGAGGGGCCCTCAATCAGCCCCAGCATTTT.

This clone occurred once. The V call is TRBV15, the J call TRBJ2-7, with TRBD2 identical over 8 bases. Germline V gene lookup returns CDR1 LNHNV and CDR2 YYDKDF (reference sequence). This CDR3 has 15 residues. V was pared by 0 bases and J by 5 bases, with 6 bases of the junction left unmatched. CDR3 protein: CATSRDPGGADEQYF. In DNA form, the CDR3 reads TGTGCCACCAGCAGAGATCCCGGGGGGGCTGACGAGCAGTACTTC.

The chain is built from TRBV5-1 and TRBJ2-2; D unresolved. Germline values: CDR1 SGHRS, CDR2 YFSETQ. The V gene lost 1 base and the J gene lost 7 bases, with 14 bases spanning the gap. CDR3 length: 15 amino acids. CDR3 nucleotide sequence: TGCGCCAGCAGCTTGCCCAATGACCTGGGCGGGGAGCTGTTTTTT. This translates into CASSLPNDLGGELFF.

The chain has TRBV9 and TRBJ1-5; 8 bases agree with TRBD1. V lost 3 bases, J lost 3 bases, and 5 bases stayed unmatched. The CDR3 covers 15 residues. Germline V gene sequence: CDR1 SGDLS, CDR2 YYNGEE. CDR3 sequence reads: CASSAQGVLNQPQHF. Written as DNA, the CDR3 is TGTGCCAGCAGCGCACAGGGGGTACTCAATCAGCCCCAGCATTTT.

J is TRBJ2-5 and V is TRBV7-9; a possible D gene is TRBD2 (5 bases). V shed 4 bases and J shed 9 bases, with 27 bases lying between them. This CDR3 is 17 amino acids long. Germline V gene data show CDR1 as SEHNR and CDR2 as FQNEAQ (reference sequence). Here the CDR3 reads CASSSGKRREQEMAQYF. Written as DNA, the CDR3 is TGTGCCAGCAGCTCCGGGAAAAGGAGAGAGCAAGAGATGGCCCAGTACTTC.